This paragraph reports one T cell receptor beta chain. Its target is unknown. This entry comes from a study of post-analysis software for immune sequencing data. Study-wide background: Patients with relapsing-remitting, secondary progressive and progressive-relapsing multiple sclerosis courses were all represented.

The TCR beta cDNA libraries contained unique molecular identifiers. TCRdb called the PCR reads again in MiXCR, with one record for every CDR3 protein. The sample carries roughly 570,000 distinct CDR3 sequences, roughly 34% recorded once. The CDR3 sequence is 14 residues long. V was shortened by 7 bases and J by 5 bases, with 17 bases between the two germline ends. Study-wide points: Patients showed TRBV5-6, TRBV5-1 and TRBV20-1 among five TRBV segments more frequent than in controls. Co-batched samples clustered tightly together by F measure. Significantly lower normalized Chao1 diversity was found in patients with multiple sclerosis relative to controls.

The chain carries TRBV12-3 or TRBV12-4 and TRBJ2-5; TRBD2 might be the D (5 bases). The sample consisted of blood. This clonotype originated in a girl under 18 with multiple sclerosis. The CDR3 loop reads CASIAFGESETQYF. In DNA form, the CDR3 reads TGTGCCAGCATCGCGTTTGGGGAGAGCGAGACCCAGTACTTC.